This entry features one T cell receptor beta chain sequence. Its cognate antigen is unknown. This CDR3 is built from 14 residues. CDR1 is DFQATT and CDR2 is SNEGSKA in the germline V gene (reference sequence). V lost 3 bases and J lost 7, with 16 bases in between. The data stem from a study of blood T cells in healthy people across ages. Whole-study findings and limits: Higher diversity, along with more naive CD4+ cells, distinguished long-lived donors from aged donors.

Next came a second PCR, run for roughly 7 to 12 cycles, which used a sample-barcoded 5' primer along with a J-beta primer mix. Every cDNA was tagged by a template-switch adaptor with 12 random nucleotides. Each of the samples gave a minimum of 2.5 million paired-end reads that contained CDR3. TCRdb re-called the 5' RACE reads through MiXCR, storing one row per CDR3 protein. The repertoire consists of under 1 million distinct CDR3 sequences, with roughly 44% occurring once and the leading ten covering roughly 19%. The chain is built from TRBV20-1 and TRBJ2-4; the D gene is possibly TRBD1 (7 bases). The sample consisted of blood. This TCR derives from a man aged 60-69 years in good health. The CDR3 reads CSARGGQAWNIQYF. The DNA of the CDR3 is TGCAGTGCTAGGGGAGGACAGGCCTGGAACATTCAGTACTTC.